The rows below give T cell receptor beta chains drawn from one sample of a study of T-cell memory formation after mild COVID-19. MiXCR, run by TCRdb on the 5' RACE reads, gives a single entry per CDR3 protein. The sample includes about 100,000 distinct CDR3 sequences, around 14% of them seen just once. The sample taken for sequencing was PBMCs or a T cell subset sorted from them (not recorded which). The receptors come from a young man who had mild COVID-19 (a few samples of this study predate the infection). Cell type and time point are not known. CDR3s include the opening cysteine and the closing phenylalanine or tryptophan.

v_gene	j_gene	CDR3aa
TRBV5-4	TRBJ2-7	CASSYPDSKPGLAYEQYF
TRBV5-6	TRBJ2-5	CASRPKGGHQETQYF
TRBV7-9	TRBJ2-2	CASSLVSLTGELFF
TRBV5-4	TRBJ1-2	CASSTDSGYGYTF
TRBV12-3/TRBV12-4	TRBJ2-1	CASRSGTSGANEQFF
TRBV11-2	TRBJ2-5	CASSFPWGGEEETQYF
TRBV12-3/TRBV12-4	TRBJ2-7	CASTLGTALYEQYF
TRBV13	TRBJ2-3	CASSPVADTQYF
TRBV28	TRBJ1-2	CASRLDSSYGYTF
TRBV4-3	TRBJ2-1	CASSQSSGGNNEQFF
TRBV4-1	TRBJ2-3	CASSQVGGAWDTQYF
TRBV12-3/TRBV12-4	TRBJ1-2	CASSPGHIYGYTF
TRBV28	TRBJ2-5	CASIYSGGETQYF
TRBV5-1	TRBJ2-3	CASSLAFSGGSTDTQYF
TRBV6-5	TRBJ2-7	CASSPGTSGGVEQYF
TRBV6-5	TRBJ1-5	CASRATGGGDSNQPQHF
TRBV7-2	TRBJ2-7	CASSLALYEQYF
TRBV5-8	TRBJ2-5	CASSLVTDEETQYF
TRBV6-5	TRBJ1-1	CASSVDRDSRGEAFF
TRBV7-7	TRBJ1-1	CASSRIMGGNTEAFF
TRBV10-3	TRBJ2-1	CATLGVSSYNEQFF
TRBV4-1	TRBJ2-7	CASSLGQGIDEQYF
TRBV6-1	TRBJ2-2	CASSFPGADYNTGELFF
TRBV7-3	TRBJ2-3	CASSLQKSSTDTQYF
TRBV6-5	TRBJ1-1	CASSLSTVGWNTEAFF
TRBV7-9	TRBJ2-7	CASTLRGLGRDEQYF
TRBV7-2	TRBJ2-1	CASSSSSGGLLAYNEQFF
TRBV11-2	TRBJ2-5	CASSSMSGFWETQYF
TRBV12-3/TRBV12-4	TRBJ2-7	CASMGGRGEQYF
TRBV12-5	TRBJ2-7	CASVGDNYEQYF
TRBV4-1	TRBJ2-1	CASSQDRLAGFGEQFF
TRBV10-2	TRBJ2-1	CASSVGVNEQFF
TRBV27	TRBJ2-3	CASRNTDTQYF
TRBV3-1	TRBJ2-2	CASSLSGGTTGELFF
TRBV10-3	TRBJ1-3	CAISESLRIRGGSAFGTGNTIYF
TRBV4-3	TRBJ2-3	CASGGGTDTQYF
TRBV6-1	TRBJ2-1	CASSERGIDEQFF
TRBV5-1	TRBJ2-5	CASSLPLQETQYF
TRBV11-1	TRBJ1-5	CASSLGQHSNQPQHF
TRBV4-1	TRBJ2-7	CASSQEEGYEQYF
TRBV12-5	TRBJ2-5	CASVQGQETQYF
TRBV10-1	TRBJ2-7	CASSNGQNEQYF